This TCR beta chain is drawn from a study of regulatory T cells in long-lasting Graves disease. The time point is: newly diagnosed GD, antithyroid drugs for less than 3 months. The authors made the TCR library using RNA they extracted from PBMCs. In its sample, this clonotype was seen many times. Its specificity is not known. Arm-PCR with iRepertoire HTBI primers amplified the CDR3 regions for these TCR beta libraries. Via MiXCR, TCRdb re-called the multiplex PCR reads, giving one row per CDR3 protein. The data contain more than 300,000 distinct CDR3 sequences, approximately 10% of them singletons. Germline V gene lookup returns CDR1 MNHEY and CDR2 SVGEGT. The CDR3 length is 15 residues. V lost 2 bases, J lost 6 bases, and 1 base stayed unmatched. Study results and limitations: Since the sample size was small, accuracy may have been reduced.

These data were also filed under a second study, of T cells in Graves' hyperthyroidism and ophthalmopathy. In that study: HTBI primers were the set used in a first-round RT-PCR of the TCR CDR3.

The rearrangement links TRBV6-2 or TRBV6-3 to TRBJ2-2, with 12 bases aligning to TRBD2. Sequencing was performed on peripheral blood mononuclear cells (PBMCs), taken at new diagnosis, from a patient treated with antithyroid drugs. This sequence originates from a woman aged 18-35 years with Graves disease. CDR3 DNA: TGTGCCAGCAGTTACGGACTAGCGGGGCCCGGGGAGCTGTTTTTT. Translating gives CASSYGLAGPGELFF.